Listed below are T cell receptor beta chains from one sample, sequenced in a study of PD-L1 blockade in urothelial cancer. TCRdb's copy holds only in-frame clones and misses some; the assay was immunoSEQ multiplex PCR. This sample has about 41,000 clones, with around 83% found just once. Sequences were derived from PBMCs, sampled around atezolizumab (anti-PD-L1) treatment. The receptors stem from a man in his 70s with urothelial cancer. Both conserved end residues are part of each CDR3. A D gene is named only where the DNA matches it firmly. Size tells how often a clone was seen (once, few, many) or the class of an expanded clone, and some rows leave it out.

D gene	clone size	J gene	V gene	CDR3 DNA	CDR3 protein
TRBD1	NA	TRBJ2-5	TRBV9	TGTGCCAGCAGCGCCGGGACAGGGGAGGGCGAGACCCAGTACTTC	CASSAGTGEGETQYF
NA	NA	TRBJ1-1	TRBV14	TGTGCCAGCAGCCCCGCAGACATGAACACTGAAGCTTTCTTT	CASSPADMNTEAFF
TRBD2	NA	TRBJ2-1	TRBV6-1	TGTGCCAGCAGTCGAAGCGGGAGTGTTAATGAGCAGTTCTTC	CASSRSGSVNEQFF
NA	NA	TRBJ2-5	TRBV6-1	TGTGCCAGCAGTTTTACACACGGGGAGACCCAGTACTTC	CASSFTHGETQYF
NA	NA	TRBJ2-5	TRBV5-6	TGTGCCAACGGACAGCCCCAAGAGACCCAGTACTTC	CANGQPQETQYF
NA	NA	TRBJ1-5	TRBV5-1	TGCGCCAGCAGCTTGGACAGGAATCAGCCCCAGCATTTT	CASSLDRNQPQHF
NA	NA	TRBJ2-3	TRBV7-9	TGTGCCAGCAGCCCGGGAACCACAGATACGCAGTATTTT	CASSPGTTDTQYF
NA	NA	TRBJ2-7	TRBV9	TGTGCCAGCAGCTTGTCGGGAGCGAGGTTTGACGAGCAGTACTTC	CASSLSGARFDEQYF
TRBD1	NA	TRBJ1-4	TRBV6-6	TGTGCCAGCAGTTCGCAGGACAGGGGGACTGAAAAACTGTTTTTT	CASSSQDRGTEKLFF
TRBD2	NA	TRBJ2-2	TRBV27	TGTGCCAGCAGTCCGGCCTCACTAGCGGGAGGCTCCGCGAACACCGGGGAGCTGTTTTTT	CASSPASLAGGSANTGELFF
TRBD1	few	TRBJ2-2	TRBV9	TGTGCCAGCAGCGTAGAGGTGGACAGGGGGCAGGGCGGGGAGCTGTTTTTT	CASSVEVDRGQGGELFF
NA	NA	TRBJ2-2	TRBV30	TGTGCCTGGAGTGAAATAGGGAGCGGGGAGCTGTTTTTT	CAWSEIGSGELFF
TRBD2	NA	TRBJ2-1	TRBV19	TGTGCCAGTAGTTTGGACTGGGGAGCGGGAGGGCCTACCCGTGAGCAGTTCTTC	CASSLDWGAGGPTREQFF
NA	NA	TRBJ2-3	TRBV28	TGTGCCAGCAGTCCGGTCGCGGGCAGGAACACAGATACGCAGTATTTT	CASSPVAGRNTDTQYF
TRBD2	NA	TRBJ2-5	TRBV11-2	TGTGCCAGCAGCACAACTAGCGGGAGTGAGACCCAGTACTTC	CASSTTSGSETQYF
TRBD2	few	TRBJ2-1	TRBV10-3	TGTGCCATCAGGCCCCGGACTAGCGGGAGCTCCTACAATGAGCAGTTCTTC	CAIRPRTSGSSYNEQFF
TRBD2	NA	TRBJ2-3	TRBV6-1	TGTGCCAGCACTAAAGGGACTAGCGGGCCTGATACGCAGTATTTT	CASTKGTSGPDTQYF
TRBD1	NA	TRBJ2-2	TRBV5-1	TGCGCCAGCAGCTCGGGACAGGGGGATGGCGGGGAGCTGTTTTTT	CASSSGQGDGGELFF
NA	NA	TRBJ2-3	TRBV28	TGTGCCAGCAGTTTGGCTGCCCCCACGCAGTATTTT	CASSLAAPTQYF
NA	NA	TRBJ1-3	TRBV7-2	TGTGCCAGCAGCCCCAGTCCCGGGACAGGAAACACCATATATTTT	CASSPSPGTGNTIYF
NA	NA	TRBJ2-2	TRBV6-5	TGTGCCAGCATCGAACAGGGTGGAGCCGGGGAGCTGTTTTTT	CASIEQGGAGELFF
TRBD1	NA	TRBJ2-7	TRBV7-6	TGTGCCAGCAGCTTACTCCGGGACAGCTACGAGCAGTACTTC	CASSLLRDSYEQYF
TRBD1	NA	TRBJ2-7	TRBV6-1	TGTGCCAGCTGCCGGGACAGGGGACTTTACGAGCAGTACTTC	CASCRDRGLYEQYF
NA	NA	TRBJ2-7	TRBV19	TGTGCCAGTAGAGAGACAGGAGGTTCCTACGAGCAGTACTTC	CASRETGGSYEQYF
TRBD1	few	TRBJ1-4	TRBV18	TGTGCCAGCTCGACGACAGGGTTTAATGAAAAACTGTTTTTT	CASSTTGFNEKLFF
NA	NA	TRBJ2-1	TRBV6-1	TGTGCCAGCAGTGAAGCCAGCGCGACCTACAATGAGCAGTTCTTC	CASSEASATYNEQFF
NA	NA	TRBJ1-4	TRBV5-1	TGCGCCAGCAGCCAGCAGACAGATGAGAATGAAAAACTGTTTTTT	CASSQQTDENEKLFF
TRBD2	NA	TRBJ2-7	TRBV29-1	TGCAGCGTTGGGACTAGCGGGAGCTACGAGCAGTACTTC	CSVGTSGSYEQYF
NA	NA	TRBJ1-5	TRBV6-1	TGTGCCAGCAGATCGACGGGAAGAAGTCAGCCCCAGCATTTT	CASRSTGRSQPQHF
NA	NA	TRBJ2-5	TRBV18	TGTGCCAGCTTAACGAGCGGATTGGGGGAGACCCAGTACTTC	CASLTSGLGETQYF
NA	NA	TRBJ2-1	TRBV5-1	TGCGCCAGCAGCTTGCGTCTGGACAGCGGAAATGAGCAGTTCTTC	CASSLRLDSGNEQFF
NA	NA	TRBJ2-1	TRBV19	TGTGCCAGTAGTGGAAACGGACGGACGACTAGTTTTGAGCAGTTCTTC	CASSGNGRTTSFEQFF
TRBD1	NA	TRBJ1-1	TRBV6-6	TGTGCCAGCAGTCAGGGACAGGGGTCGGGTACTGAAGCTTTCTTT	CASSQGQGSGTEAFF
TRBD1	NA	TRBJ2-2	TRBV11-3	TGTGCCAGCAGTCCCGGGACAGCCAACACCGGGGAGCTGTTTTTT	CASSPGTANTGELFF
NA	NA	TRBJ2-5	TRBV19	TGTGCCAGTAGGCAGACTAGGACAACAGAGACCCAGTACTTC	CASRQTRTTETQYF
NA	NA	TRBJ2-3	TRBV18	TGTGCCAGCTCACCAATAGCGGCTAGCACAGATACGCAGTATTTT	CASSPIAASTDTQYF
TRBD1	NA	TRBJ2-7	TRBV14	TGTGCCAGCAGCCAACAACAGGGGTCCTACGAGCAGTACTTC	CASSQQQGSYEQYF
NA	NA	TRBJ2-3	TRBV5-1	TGCGCCAGCAGTCGGGGACAACCGTATAGCACAGATACGCAGTATTTT	CASSRGQPYSTDTQYF
NA	NA	TRBJ2-7	TRBV7-2	TGTGCCAGCAGCCCCGGCTACGAGCAGTACTTC	CASSPGYEQYF
TRBD1	NA	TRBJ2-7	TRBV28	TGTGCCAGCAGTTTAACCGGGACAGGGGTCGACGAGCAGTACTTC	CASSLTGTGVDEQYF